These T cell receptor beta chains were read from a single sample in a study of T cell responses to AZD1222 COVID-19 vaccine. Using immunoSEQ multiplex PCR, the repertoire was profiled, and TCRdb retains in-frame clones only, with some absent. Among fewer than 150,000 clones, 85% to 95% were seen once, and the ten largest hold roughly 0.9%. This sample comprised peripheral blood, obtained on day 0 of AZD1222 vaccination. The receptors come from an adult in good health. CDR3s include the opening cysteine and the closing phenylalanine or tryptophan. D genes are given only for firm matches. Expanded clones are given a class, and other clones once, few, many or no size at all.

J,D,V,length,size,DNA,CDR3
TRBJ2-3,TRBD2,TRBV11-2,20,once,TGTGCCAGCAGCTTAGACCCCGAGGGACTAGCGGGAACTAGCACAGATACGCAGTATTTT,CASSLDPEGLAGTSTDTQYF
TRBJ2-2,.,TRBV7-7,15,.,TGTGCTAGCAGCTTAGCGAGAACAGGCACCGGGGAGCTGTTTTTT,CASSLARTGTGELFF
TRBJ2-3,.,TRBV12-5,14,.,TGTGCTAGTGGTTTGTTTCAAAACACAGATACGCAGTATTTT,CASGLFQNTDTQYF
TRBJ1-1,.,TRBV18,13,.,TGTGCCAGCTCCATCCAGGAGAACACTGAAGCTTTCTTT,CASSIQENTEAFF
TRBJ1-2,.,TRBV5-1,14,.,TGCGCCAGCAGCTTAAATTCAGGGACCTATGGCTACACCTTC,CASSLNSGTYGYTF
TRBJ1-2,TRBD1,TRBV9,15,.,TGTGCCAGCAGCGTAAACGACAGGGGGCTGGATGGCTACACCTTC,CASSVNDRGLDGYTF
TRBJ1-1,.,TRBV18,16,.,TGTGCCAGCTCACCACAGGGCGGGACCGTGAACACTGAAGCTTTCTTT,CASSPQGGTVNTEAFF
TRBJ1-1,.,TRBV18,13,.,TGTGCCAGCTCACCGAGACTAGATACTGAAGCTTTCTTT,CASSPRLDTEAFF
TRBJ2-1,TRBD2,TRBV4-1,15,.,TGCGCCAGCAGCCTATTAGCGGGCTCCTACAATGAGCAGTTCTTC,CASSLLAGSYNEQFF
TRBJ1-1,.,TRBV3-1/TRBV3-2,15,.,TGTGCCAGCAGCCACATCAGAGGGGGTAACACTGAAGCTTTCTTT,CASSHIRGGNTEAFF
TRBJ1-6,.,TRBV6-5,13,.,TGTGCCAGCGGAGACAACCGCGCTTCACCCCTCCACTTT,CASGDNRASPLHF
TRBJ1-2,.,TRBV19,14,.,TGTGCCAGTCAACCCCGTAGGGGTGGTCATGGCTACACCTTC,CASQPRRGGHGYTF
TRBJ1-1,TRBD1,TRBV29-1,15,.,TGCAGCGTTGCGTATGAGGGGGCGTCGGGCACTGAAGCTTTCTTT,CSVAYEGASGTEAFF
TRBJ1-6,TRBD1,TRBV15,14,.,TGTGCCACCAGCCGCCGACAGGGTGATTCACCCCTCCACTTT,CATSRRQGDSPLHF
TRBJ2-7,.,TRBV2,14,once,TGTGCCAGCAGTGAAGGGACAAGCTCCTACGAGCAGTACTTC,CASSEGTSSYEQYF